This entry lists 26 T cell receptor beta chains sequenced from one sample in a study of blood T cell repertoires in COVID-19. The method was immunoSEQ multiplex PCR; TCRdb's version includes in-frame clones alone and lacks a portion of them. In the table there are fewer than 90,000 clones, 75% to 90% of which are singletons. The sequenced sample was peripheral blood. These receptor sequences come from a human donor in a cohort sampled during active COVID-19.

CDR3 sequence (DNA): TGTGCCAGCAGTCCAAGTCGGGGAAGCTCCTACAATGAGCAGTTCTTC. Protein product: CASSPSRGSSYNEQFF. The chain recombines TRBV7-6 with TRBJ2-1; the D gene is possibly TRBD2 (5 bases). CDR1 SGHVS and CDR2 FNYEAQ come from the germline V gene. V lost 6 bases and J 0 bases, leaving 15 bases between the germline ends. The CDR3 contains 16 residues.

The V gene is TRBV19, the J gene TRBJ1-2; TRBD1 matches at 7 bases. The germline V gene encodes CDR1 LNHDA and CDR2 SQIVND (reference sequence). V lost 7 bases and J lost 8; bases outside the gene matches: 7. The CDR3 runs to 12 residues. The CDR3 is CASIGGYKGYTF. The CDR3 DNA reads as TGTGCCAGTATAGGGGGCTACAAAGGCTACACCTTC.

This sequence joins TRBV3-1 (or the pseudogene TRBV3-2) and TRBJ2-3; 8 bases agree with TRBD1. J gave up 2 bases and V 5 bases, and 6 bases lay outside the gene matches. Germline values: CDR1 LGHDT, CDR2 YNNKEL (reference sequence). CDR3 length: 15 residues. CDR3 protein: CASSSDRDHTDTQYF. The DNA for the CDR3 is TGTGCCAGCAGCTCGGACAGGGATCACACAGATACGCAGTATTTT.

The chain links TRBV11-2 to TRBJ2-1; D is perhaps TRBD2 (5 bases). The V gene's germline CDR1 is SGHAT and CDR2 FQNNGV. The V and J ends lost 4 bases and 0 bases respectively, with 10 bases between them. The CDR3 has 15 residues. CDR3 loop: CASSSRRSSYNEQFF. In DNA form, the CDR3 reads TGTGCCAGCAGCTCCAGGAGGAGCTCCTACAATGAGCAGTTCTTC.

The chain combines TRBV6-6 with TRBJ1-5; TRBD1 matches 7 bases. The germline CDR1 and CDR2 sequences are MNHNY and SVGAGI (reference sequence). The CDR3 covers 15 residues. V gave up 5 bases and J gave up 4 bases; unmatched junction bases: 8. CDR3 in DNA: TGTGCCAGCAGTGAGACAGGGCTCGTAAATCAGCCCCAGCATTTT. It is translated as CASSETGLVNQPQHF.

The rearrangement links TRBV7-9 to TRBJ2-5; 7 nucleotides match TRBD1. Germline V gives CDR1 SEHNR, CDR2 FQNEAQ (reference sequence). The CDR3 consists of 16 residues. The ends lost 3 bases at V and 2 bases at J; junction bases unmatched: 9. CDR3 loop: CASSFQLGTEQETQYF. In DNA form, the CDR3 reads TGTGCCAGCAGCTTTCAACTCGGGACAGAACAAGAGACCCAGTACTTC.

This clone was seen just once. The chain recombines TRBV2 with TRBJ2-7, with 9 bases identical to TRBD2. J was trimmed by 0 bases and V by 6 bases; bases with no gene match: 0. The germline V gene encodes CDR1 SNHLY and CDR2 FYNNEI. The CDR3 contains 13 residues. CDR3 sequence: CASRREGSYEQYF. CDR3 in DNA: TGTGCCAGCAGGCGGGAGGGCTCCTACGAGCAGTACTTC.

The chain joins TRBV7-9 to TRBJ2-2; D possibly corresponds to TRBD1 (5 bases). Germline V gene sequence: CDR1 SEHNR, CDR2 FQNEAQ (reference sequence). The V gene lost 0 bases and the J gene lost 3 bases, with 5 bases spanning the gap. The CDR3 loop spans 14 amino acids. CDR3 sequence (DNA): TGTGCCAGCAGCTTAGCGACAGACACCGGGGAGCTGTTTTTT. Protein sequence: CASSLATDTGELFF.

This rearrangement joins TRBV29-1 to TRBJ2-3; 9 bases are a match to TRBD1. The germline V gene has CDR1 SQVTM and CDR2 ANQGSEA. The CDR3 has 14 residues. J gave up 3 bases and V 3 bases, and 4 bases lay outside the gene matches. CDR3 bases: TGCAGCGTTGACGGGACAGGGAAAACAGATACGCAGTATTTT. This translates into CSVDGTGKTDTQYF.

This chain joins TRBV9 and TRBJ2-7, with unresolved D. The length of the CDR3 is 15 residues. Trimming removed 4 bases at V and 2 bases at J, with 16 bases between. Germline values: CDR1 SGDLS, CDR2 YYNGEE. The CDR3 nucleotides read TGTGCCAGCAGCCCCCTCCCGGTCCAGGCCTACGAGCAGTACTTC. It encodes CASSPLPVQAYEQYF.

V gene TRBV6-5 combines with J gene TRBJ1-2; D is unresolved. CDR1 MNHEY and CDR2 SVGAGI come from the germline V gene. V shed 5 bases and J shed 3 bases, with 13 bases lying between them. This CDR3 has 14 amino acids. The CDR3 DNA reads as TGTGCCAGCAGTCCTGGCGGGCAGCACTATGGCTACACCTTC. This codes for CASSPGGQHYGYTF.

The chain has TRBV5-1 and TRBJ1-4; 10 bases agree with TRBD1. The trim removed 1 base at V and 7 bases at J, leaving 7 bases unmatched. From germline, CDR1 is SGHRS and CDR2 YFSETQ. This CDR3 is built from 16 residues. CDR3 amino acids: CASSLQPGQGSEKLFF. The CDR3 DNA reads as TGCGCCAGCAGCTTGCAACCGGGACAGGGGTCTGAAAAACTGTTTTTT.

The chain links TRBV2 to TRBJ1-4, with a weak D call TRBD1 (5 bases). Trimming removed 4 bases from V and 6 bases from J, with 12 bases in between. CDR3 length: 14 amino acids. Germline V gene lookup returns CDR1 SNHLY and CDR2 FYNNEI. The CDR3 DNA sequence: TGTGCCAGCAGTGCCGGCACAGGCTATGAAAAACTGTTTTTT. Translating it yields CASSAGTGYEKLFF.

The chain joins TRBV4-2 to TRBJ2-2; the match to TRBD2 covers 8 bases. In germline, CDR1 is LGHNA, CDR2 YNFKEQ. The CDR3 totals 16 residues. V lost 3 bases, J lost 1 base, and 4 bases stayed unmatched. The CDR3 coding sequence is TGTGCCAGCAGCCAGGAAACTAGCGGGAACACCGGGGAGCTGTTTTTT. Its protein is CASSQETSGNTGELFF.

J is TRBJ2-2 and V is TRBV18; D is possibly TRBD2 (6 bases). This CDR3 is 13 amino acids long. Trimming cost V 2 bases and J 6 bases, with 7 bases left between them. The germline gives CDR1 KGHSH, CDR2 LQKENI. As DNA, the CDR3 is TGTGCCAGCTCACCAAGGGAGGCCGGGGAGCTGTTTTTT. This sequence encodes CASSPREAGELFF. Full variable domain (outside the CDR3, taken from reference TRBV18 and TRBJ2-2): NAGVMQNPRHLVRRRGQEARLRCSPMKGHSHVYWYRQLPEEGLKFMVYLQKENIIDESGMPKERFSAEFPKEGPSILRIQQVVRGDSAAYFCASSPREAGELFFGEGSRLTVL.

CDR3 sequence: CASSLMPASTGELFF. CDR3 bases: TGTGCCAGCAGCTTAATGCCCGCGAGCACCGGGGAGCTGTTTTTT. The chain combines TRBV7-3 with TRBJ2-2; D not certain. V shed 1 base and J shed 4 bases, with 10 bases lying between them. This CDR3 comprises 15 residues. Germline CDR1 and CDR2: SGHTA and FQGTGA.

This clone was found once. The V and J genes are TRBV14 and TRBJ1-4, with 7 bases that match TRBD1. CDR1 is SGHDN and CDR2 is FVKESK in the germline V gene. This CDR3 is built from 14 residues. The J segment lost 8 bases and the V segment lost 4 bases, leaving 7 bases of the junction unmatched. The CDR3 DNA is TGTGCCAGCAGCCGACAGGGAGTAGGAGAAAAACTGTTTTTT. Translated: CASSRQGVGEKLFF.

The rearrangement uses TRBV6-5 and TRBJ2-7, with 8 bases aligning to TRBD2. Losses at the gene ends were 0 bases for V and 5 bases for J; bases not matched to a gene: 6. The CDR3 is made up of 15 amino acids. Germline CDR1 MNHEY, CDR2 SVGAGI. The CDR3 region has the DNA TGTGCCAGCAGTTACTCGGGTCTAGCGGGCAACGAGCAGTACTTC. Translating it yields CASSYSGLAGNEQYF.

V gene TRBV27 combines with J gene TRBJ2-7; TRBD1 aligns across 9 bases. Looked up from germline, CDR1 is MNHEY and CDR2 is SMNVEV (reference sequence). Unmatched junction bases numbered 10, after V lost 6 bases and J lost 4 bases. The length of the CDR3 is 15 residues. The CDR3: CASRLGTGRRYEQYF. As DNA, the CDR3 is TGTGCCAGCAGGCTCGGGACAGGGAGAAGGTACGAGCAGTACTTC.

This chain joins TRBV10-3 and TRBJ1-1; D is perhaps TRBD1 (6 bases). The CDR3 is 14 residues long. V was trimmed by 6 bases and J by 2 bases, leaving 13 bases between them. Germline V CDR1 and CDR2: ENHRY, SYGVKD. CDR3 DNA sequence: TGTGCCATCAGCCCCGGGACACAAAACACTGAAGCTTTCTTT. It specifies CAISPGTQNTEAFF.

The chain combines TRBV14 with TRBJ2-3; 8 bases align to TRBD2. CDR3 length: 15 amino acids. The junction had 6 bases not matched to a gene; V was cut back by 1 base and J by 6 bases. The germline gives CDR1 SGHDN, CDR2 FVKESK. The CDR3 DNA follows: TGTGCCAGCAGCCAAGCGGGGGGGCCAGCGGATACGCAGTATTTT. Protein: CASSQAGGPADTQYF.

J is TRBJ1-4 and V is TRBV24-1, with a weak D call TRBD1 (6 bases). This CDR3 has 15 amino acids. Trimming left V 3 bases short and J 10 bases short, with 17 bases between. Germline V gene data show CDR1 as KGHDR and CDR2 as SFDVKD. CDR3 region: CATSDNRDSGGKLFF. CDR3 bases: TGTGCCACCAGTGATAACAGGGACTCGGGAGGAAAACTGTTTTTT.

V and J are TRBV11-3 and TRBJ2-1; 10 bases are a match to TRBD2. This CDR3 is built from 14 residues. Per germline, CDR1 SGHNT and CDR2 YENEEA. After removal of 3 bases from V and 9 bases from J, the junction contained 5 bases not matched to a gene. DNA for the CDR3: TGTGCCAGCAGCTTCGAGCGGGGGGGGAGTGAGCAGTTCTTC. Amino acids: CASSFERGGSEQFF.

This chain uses TRBV11-2 with TRBJ2-1; 9 nucleotides agree with TRBD2. CDR3 length equals 17 residues. From germline, CDR1 is SGHAT and CDR2 FQNNGV. Germline trimming cut 5 bases from V and 4 bases from J; bases unmatched to any gene: 12. CDR3 in amino acids: CASSPGPSGNLYNEQFF. The CDR3 DNA follows: TGTGCCAGCAGCCCAGGGCCTAGCGGGAATCTTTACAATGAGCAGTTCTTC.

This clone appeared a single time. The J gene is TRBJ2-7, the V gene TRBV27, with 8 bases that match TRBD2. The CDR3 runs 16 residues. Germline values: CDR1 MNHEY, CDR2 SMNVEV (reference sequence). V lost 3 bases and J lost 2; bases outside the gene matches: 9. CDR3 coding DNA: TGTGCCAGCAGTTTCCAGCGGGGGTTCCTTCCCTACGAGCAGTACTTC. It is translated as CASSFQRGFLPYEQYF.

The CDR3 reads CASSSQGGDTGELFF. The CDR3 DNA is TGTGCCAGCAGCTCACAGGGGGGGGACACCGGGGAGCTGTTTTTT. The chain is built from TRBV11-3 and TRBJ2-2, with TRBD1 as a possible D gene (8 bases). This CDR3 is 15 amino acids long. Trimming removed 4 bases at V and 3 bases at J, with 12 bases between. CDR1 SGHNT and CDR2 YENEEA come from the germline V gene.